These T cell receptor beta chains were read from a single sample in a study of identical twins. MiXCR was run by TCRdb on the 5' RACE reads, yielding one entry per CDR3 protein. The table lists more than 400,000 distinct CDR3 sequences, 12% to 15% of them singletons, with roughly 0.46% in the top ten. In addition, the sample was reused for a study of yellow fever vaccine responses in identical twins.

Input material: CD4+ T cells sorted from blood. The receptors shown here come from a woman younger than 35 in good health. Both conserved end residues are trimmed from each CDR3. Clone size is not always given. Where it is, it says once, few, many or a class for expanded clones.

few	TRBV10-3	TRBJ2-2	AISEFGTMNTGELF
many	TRBV5-1	TRBJ2-3	ASSLGSPDTQY
NA	TRBV20-1	TRBJ1-6	SARGWGLSDNSPLH
NA	TRBV25-1	TRBJ1-1	ASMGITTEAF
many	TRBV5-1	TRBJ2-7	ASSSGLHSYEQY
few	TRBV6-1	TRBJ2-1	ASGGRNGSYNEQF
NA	TRBV15	TRBJ1-5	ATSRDLGGNNQPQH
NA	TRBV20-1	TRBJ2-1	SAPSGQGYNEQF
few	TRBV7-9	TRBJ2-3	ASSLMGATDTQY
NA	TRBV6-2/TRBV6-3	TRBJ1-6	ASRWTGDSPLH
NA	TRBV24-1	TRBJ2-7	ATSDGASGSSYEQY
few	TRBV5-1	TRBJ1-6	ASSLEDRVSPLH
few	TRBV5-1	TRBJ2-1	ASSLRRSNEQF
many	TRBV7-3	TRBJ2-2	ASSLLPGGSGRVAGELF
NA	TRBV3-1	TRBJ2-3	ASSLRQGVYDTQY
few	TRBV6-1	TRBJ1-1	ASSEGQYGTEAF
few	TRBV20-1	TRBJ2-3	SARGAGWTDTQY
few	TRBV12-3/TRBV12-4	TRBJ2-2	ASSLFSYTGELF
few	TRBV6-1	TRBJ2-2	ASRPLAGALSTGELF
many	TRBV2	TRBJ2-3	ASKADRGRSTQY
few	TRBV29-1	TRBJ2-7	SVGVSGYEQY
NA	TRBV11-2	TRBJ2-1	ASSLERASYNEQF
few	TRBV6-5	TRBJ1-2	ASSYRAGGYGYT
few	TRBV28	TRBJ1-2	ASKFGGGAGGYT
NA	TRBV12-3/TRBV12-4	TRBJ2-2	ASLSLRGVMYTGELF
NA	TRBV12-3/TRBV12-4	TRBJ2-2	ASSLSGQFTGELF
NA	TRBV29-1	TRBJ1-2	SVGPGPRNYGYT
few	TRBV4-2	TRBJ2-5	ASSQDDGETQY
few	TRBV6-2/TRBV6-3	TRBJ2-3	ASSHNRDTQY
NA	TRBV20-1	TRBJ2-7	SASGGMVYEQY
few	TRBV12-3/TRBV12-4	TRBJ2-7	ASSLRRLAGGSYEQY
NA	TRBV6-1	TRBJ2-1	ASSIKTQLSSYNEQF
NA	TRBV20-1	TRBJ1-1	SARDIPGGGTEAF
few	TRBV12-3/TRBV12-4	TRBJ1-2	ASSLTGGRPNYGYT
few	TRBV5-1	TRBJ2-7	ASSTALAQPYEQY
few	TRBV29-1	TRBJ2-1	SVLKWAGGVNEQF
few	TRBV6-6	TRBJ2-7	ASSRGTAWEQY
many	TRBV5-1	TRBJ2-1	ASSLRGQSYNEQF
few	TRBV27	TRBJ2-3	ASSSKTGSFSSTDTQY
NA	TRBV3-1	TRBJ2-3	ASSQGPPWDTQY
many	TRBV12-3/TRBV12-4	TRBJ2-1	ASSLVGHSYNEQF
few	TRBV7-2	TRBJ2-1	ASSLSRDGGFSSEQF
NA	TRBV20-1	TRBJ1-1	SARDHTAGRTEAF
NA	TRBV12-3/TRBV12-4	TRBJ2-5	ASSFIGGETQY
NA	TRBV7-3	TRBJ2-2	ASSPPAGNTGELF
once	TRBV7-8	TRBJ2-7	ASSLADTSSYEQY
many	TRBV20-1	TRBJ1-5	SARDRGNQPQH
NA	TRBV5-1	TRBJ1-4	ASSGQPNEKLF
many	TRBV12-3/TRBV12-4	TRBJ2-7	ASSLPPYEQY
few	TRBV18	TRBJ2-1	ASSPSSGSYNEQF